This passage covers 4 T cell receptor beta chains from one sample sequenced in a study of T cell repertoires in cytomegalovirus infection. These receptors' targets are unknown. One entry per CDR3 protein results from TCRdb running MiXCR on the reads. The sample contains about 700,000 distinct CDR3 sequences, about 30% of which appear only once. The sequenced sample was cultured PBMCs, obtained from culture after CMV antigen stimulation. These receptors came from a human donor in good health (CMV status not recorded). Some clones in this sample may be carry-over from other donors' samples.

This chain links TRBV15 with TRBJ2-3; TRBD2 matches 12 bases. Germline V gene data show CDR1 as LNHNV and CDR2 as YYDKDF (reference sequence). The CDR3 has 18 amino acids. V trimming: 7 bases; J trimming: 2 bases; junction bases outside the gene matches: 13. CDR3 bases: TGTGCCACCACCGCTAGCGGGGGGGCCCTTAGGTACACAGATACGCAGTATTTT. It specifies CATTASGGALRYTDTQYF. Drawing the rest from reference TRBV15 and TRBJ2-3, the complete variable domain is DAMVIQNPRYQVTQFGKPVTLSCSQTLNHNVMYWYQQKSSQAPKLLFHYYDKDFNNEADTPDNFQSRRPNTSFCFLDIRSPGLGDTAMYLCATTASGGALRYTDTQYFGPGTRLTVL.

The chain joins TRBV20-1 to TRBJ2-3; TRBD1 is a possible D gene (6 bases). CDR3 size: 14 residues. Trimming took 5 bases from V and 0 from J, leaving 12 bases between them. CDR1 and CDR2 from the germline V gene are DFQATT and SNEGSKA (reference sequence). Here the CDR3 DNA reads TGCAGTGCTTACGACAGGACTAGCACAGATACGCAGTATTTT. Its protein product is CSAYDRTSTDTQYF.

V is TRBV11-2 and J is TRBJ2-7; 10 bases map to TRBD2. This CDR3 is built from 13 residues. Germline V gene lookup returns CDR1 SGHAT and CDR2 FQNNGV. V trimming: 2 bases; J trimming: 9 bases; junction bases outside the gene matches: 4. This CDR3 reads CASSLTSGAGQYF. The DNA for the CDR3 is TGTGCCAGCAGCTTAACTAGCGGGGCGGGGCAGTACTTC.

This clonotype was detected ten times or more. The chain's CDR3 is CASSSRTGDYEQYF. The CDR3 DNA is TGTGCCAGCAGCTCGCGGACAGGGGACTACGAGCAGTACTTC. The genes are TRBV7-8 and TRBJ2-7; 9 bases match TRBD1. V shed 4 bases and J 3 bases; nucleotides not matched to a gene: 4. CDR3 length: 14 residues. CDR1 is SGHVS and CDR2 is FQNEAQ in the germline V gene.